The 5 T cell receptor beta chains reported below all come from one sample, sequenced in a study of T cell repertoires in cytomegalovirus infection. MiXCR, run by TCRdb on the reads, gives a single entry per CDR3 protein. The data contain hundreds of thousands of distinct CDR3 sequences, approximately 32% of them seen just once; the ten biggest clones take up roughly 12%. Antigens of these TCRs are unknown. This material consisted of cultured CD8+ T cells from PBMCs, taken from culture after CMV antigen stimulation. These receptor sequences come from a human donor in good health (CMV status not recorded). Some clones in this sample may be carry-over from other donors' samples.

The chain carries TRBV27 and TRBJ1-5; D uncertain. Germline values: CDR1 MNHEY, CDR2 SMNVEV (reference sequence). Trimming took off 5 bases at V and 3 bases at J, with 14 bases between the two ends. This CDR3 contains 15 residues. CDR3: CASSINDGFNQPQHF. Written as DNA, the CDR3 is TGTGCCAGCAGTATAAACGACGGGTTCAATCAGCCCCAGCATTTT.

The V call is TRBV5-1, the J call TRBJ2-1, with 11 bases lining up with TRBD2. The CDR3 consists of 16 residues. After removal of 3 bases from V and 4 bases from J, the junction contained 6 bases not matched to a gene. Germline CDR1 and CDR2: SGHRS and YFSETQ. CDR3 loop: CASSYLAGGAYNEQFF. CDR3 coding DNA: TGCGCCAGCAGCTATCTAGCGGGGGGAGCATACAATGAGCAGTTCTTC. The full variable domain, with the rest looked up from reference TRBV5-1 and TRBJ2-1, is KAGVTQTPRYLIKTRGQQVTLSCSPISGHRSVSWYQQTPGQGLQFLFEYFSETQRNKGNFPGRFSGRQFSNSRSEMNVSTLELGDSALYLCASSYLAGGAYNEQFFGPGTRLTVL.

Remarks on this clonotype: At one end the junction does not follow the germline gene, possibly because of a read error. CDR3 sequence (DNA): TGTGCCAGCAGTGAATTAGGGGACACTAATTCATCCCTCCACTTT. Amino acids: CASSELGDTNSSLHF. The rearrangement uses TRBV6-1 and TRBJ1-6, with D possibly being TRBD1 (6 bases). CDR1 is MNHNS and CDR2 is SASEGT in the germline V gene. This CDR3 is built from 15 residues.

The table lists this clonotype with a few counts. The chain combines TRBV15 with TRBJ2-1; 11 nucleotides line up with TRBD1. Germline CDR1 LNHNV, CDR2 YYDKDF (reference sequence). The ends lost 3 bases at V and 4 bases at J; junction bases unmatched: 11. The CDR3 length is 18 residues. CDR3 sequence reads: CATSSKIVGTGGYNEQFF. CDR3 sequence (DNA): TGTGCCACCAGCAGTAAAATAGTCGGGACAGGGGGGTACAATGAGCAGTTCTTC.

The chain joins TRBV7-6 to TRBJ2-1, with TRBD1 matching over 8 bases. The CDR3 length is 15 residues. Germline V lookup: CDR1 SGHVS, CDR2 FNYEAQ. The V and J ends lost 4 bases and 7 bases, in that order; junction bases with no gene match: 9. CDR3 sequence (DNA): TGTGCCAGCAGCTCCCGGACAGGGCTTTTGAATGAGCAGTTCTTC. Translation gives CASSSRTGLLNEQFF. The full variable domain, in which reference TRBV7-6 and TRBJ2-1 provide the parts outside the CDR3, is GAGVSQSPRYKVTKRGQDVALRCDPISGHVSLYWYRQALGQGPEFLTYFNYEAQQDKSGLPNDRFSAERPEGSISTLTIQRTEQRDSAMYRCASSSRTGLLNEQFFGPGTRLTVL.